This TCR beta chain was identified during a study of cytomegalovirus exposure and HLA in healthy donors. This clone was recorded once. The antigen is undetermined. This table comes from immunoSEQ multiplex PCR, and its TCRdb copy is limited to in-frame clones, with some not included. The sample includes about 130,000 clones, roughly 89% of them seen just once. The V end was cut by 5 bases, the J end by 2 bases, with 14 bases between. The CDR3 extends over 15 amino acids. The V gene's germline CDR1 is SGHAT and CDR2 FQNNGV. Study-level findings and limits: The authors enumerated some 160 TCR beta chains as linked to cytomegalovirus. The finding came from a later analysis; first-cohort TCR clusters tended to co-occur in the approximately 120 validation repertoires. Usually a TCR sequence was rare, but some public TCRs were found in many donors.

V gene TRBV11-2 combines with J gene TRBJ2-3; possible D gene TRBD2, 5 bases. This TCR was sampled from a woman between 18 and 30 years old in good health and CMV-seronegative. Sequencing was performed on PBMCs. The CDR3 DNA follows: TGTGCCAGCAGCCTCCGCGGGCGGACCACAGATACGCAGTATTTT. The encoded protein is CASSLRGRTTDTQYF. The whole variable domain, filled in from reference TRBV11-2 and TRBJ2-3, reads EAGVAQSPRYKIIEKRQSVAFWCNPISGHATLYWYQQILGQGPKLLIQFQNNGVVDDSQLPKDRFSAERLKGVDSTLKIQPAKLEDSAVYLCASSLRGRTTDTQYFGPGTRLTVL.